One sample yielded the 9 T cell receptor beta chains listed below, sequenced in a study of T cell responses to AZD1222 COVID-19 vaccine. TCRdb's table, derived via immunoSEQ multiplex PCR, lists solely in-frame clones and lacks some. The table records 130,000 to 150,000 clones, about 93% of them present only once. This material consisted of peripheral blood, taken on day 0 of AZD1222 vaccination. Receptor source: an adult in good health.

The chain carries TRBV6-5 and TRBJ1-1; 11 bases are a match to TRBD1. Germline values: CDR1 MNHEY, CDR2 SVGAGI. The ends lost 8 bases at V and 5 bases at J; junction bases unmatched: 7. CDR3 size: 14 residues. CDR3 sequence: CASRYRDRGTEAFF. CDR3 sequence (DNA): TGTGCCAGCCGGTACCGGGACAGGGGGACTGAAGCTTTCTTT.

This chain connects TRBV19 to TRBJ1-4; the D gene is possibly TRBD1 (5 bases). This CDR3 has 15 residues. The V gene lost 8 bases and the J gene lost 5 bases, with 18 bases spanning the gap. Germline lookup yields CDR1 LNHDA and CDR2 SQIVND (reference sequence). CDR3 nucleotides: TGTGCCAGTCGCCCGGGGGACGGTCGGAATGAAAAACTGTTTTTT. It encodes CASRPGDGRNEKLFF.

The rearrangement links TRBV9 to TRBJ2-5; 7 positions agree with TRBD1. Germline V CDR1 and CDR2: SGDLS, YYNGEE. Trimming removed 0 bases from V and 2 bases from J; junction bases left unmatched: 4. The CDR3 length is 15 residues. The CDR3 DNA is TGTGCCAGCAGCGTAGGAGGGACAGCGCAAGAGACCCAGTACTTC. Protein: CASSVGGTAQETQYF.

The rearrangement joins TRBV3-1 (or the pseudogene TRBV3-2) to TRBJ1-2; TRBD1 matches at 9 bases. CDR3 size: 16 residues. After removal of 3 bases from V and 4 bases from J, the junction contained 9 bases not matched to a gene. Germline V CDR1 and CDR2: LGHDT, YNNKEL (reference sequence). The CDR3 nucleotides are TGTGCCAGCAGCCAGGGACCGGGACAGGGAAGCTATGGCTACACCTTC. The encoded protein is CASSQGPGQGSYGYTF.

This clone came up once. This chain uses TRBV6-2 or TRBV6-3 with TRBJ1-6, with D uncertain. The CDR3 contains 14 residues. Germline V gene lookup returns CDR1 MNHEY and CDR2 SVGEGT. The V end lost 4 bases, the J end lost 7 bases, and 11 bases lay between the germline ends. CDR3 loop: CASSSRPANSPLHF. CDR3 DNA sequence: TGTGCCAGCAGTTCTCGGCCCGCCAATTCACCCCTCCACTTT.

The chain recombines TRBV23-1 with TRBJ2-7, with no clear D. TRBV23-1 is flagged as an ORF with uncertain function. Trimming took off 8 bases at V and 0 bases at J, with 17 bases between the two ends. The CDR3 sequence is 15 residues long. This CDR3 is CASQDPLDRSYEQYF. The CDR3 nucleotides are TGCGCCAGCCAAGACCCCTTGGACCGCTCCTACGAGCAGTACTTC.

The CDR3 DNA follows: TGTGCCAGCAGGTCGGACAGCCTGAGGGCTTTCTTT. It encodes CASRSDSLRAFF. The V call is TRBV12-3 or TRBV12-4, the J call TRBJ1-1, with D possibly being TRBD1 (6 bases). V was clipped by 6 bases and J by 11 bases, with 16 bases between them. The CDR3 is 12 amino acids.

The genes are TRBV5-6 and TRBJ1-3; 7 bases are a match to TRBD1. The germline CDR1 and CDR2 sequences are SGHDT and YYEEEE. This CDR3 is 16 amino acids long. The V segment lost 1 base and the J segment 3 bases; nucleotides outside the gene matches: 7. CDR3 amino acids: CASSLLSGGFGNTIYF. In DNA, the CDR3 is TGTGCCAGCAGCTTGTTGTCAGGGGGTTTTGGAAACACCATATATTTT.

This clone has just one count. This chain links TRBV6-2 or TRBV6-3 with TRBJ1-5; 9 nucleotides match TRBD1. V trimming: 5 bases; J trimming: 11 bases; junction bases outside the gene matches: 7. Germline lookup yields CDR1 MNHEY and CDR2 SVGEGT. This CDR3 spans 13 amino acids. The CDR3 coding sequence is TGTGCCAGCAGTGCGACAGGGGGGAGAGCCCAGCATTTT. Translation: CASSATGGRAQHF.